Listed here are 3 T cell receptor beta chains from one sample, sequenced in a study of blood T cell repertoires in COVID-19. Sequenced by immunoSEQ multiplex PCR; TCRdb stores in-frame clones only, minus some. Altogether approximately 230,000 clones are present, about 90% being singletons, with the ten largest covering roughly 3.1%. Sequenced material: peripheral blood. The receptors were gathered from a man between 18 and 35 years old with active or convalescent COVID-19.

This rearrangement joins TRBV9 to TRBJ2-1; tentatively, D is TRBD2 (7 bases). Germline CDR1 is SGDLS and CDR2 is YYNGEE. The CDR3 has 16 residues. V was cut by 4 bases and J by 0 bases, with 14 bases left in between. CDR3 loop: CASSPRGQSSYNEQFF. CDR3 bases: TGTGCCAGCAGCCCGCGGGGGCAGAGCTCCTACAATGAGCAGTTCTTC.

The V and J genes are TRBV4-2 and TRBJ2-1, with 7 nucleotides matching TRBD2. The CDR3 covers 17 residues. Looked up from germline, CDR1 is LGHNA and CDR2 is YNFKEQ. Losses at the gene ends were 0 bases for V and 3 bases for J; bases not matched to a gene: 8. The CDR3 DNA follows: TGTGCCAGCAGCCAAGATCCCACCCTAGCGGTCTACAATGAGCAGTTCTTC. It specifies CASSQDPTLAVYNEQFF.

This clone was detected a few times. V is TRBV27 and J is TRBJ1-2; D gene ambiguous. This CDR3 is built from 14 residues. The ends were cut back, 5 bases at V and 6 bases at J, with 16 bases in the middle. Per germline, CDR1 MNHEY and CDR2 SMNVEV (reference sequence). CDR3 DNA: TGTGCCAGCAGTCCCAGATCGGGAGGTGATGGCTACACCTTC. Its protein is CASSPRSGGDGYTF.